There are many counts of the clone carrying this T cell receptor beta chain. Authors' methods: Reference gene primers were amplified, and this amplification served to estimate nucleated cell counts. The data were produced by immunoSEQ multiplex PCR, yet TCRdb's version contains in-frame clones alone and is incomplete. That table gives V, J and clone size, and the DNA gave D and trimming. The table records around 230,000 clones, approximately 86% of them present only once. These data originate in a study of blood T cell repertoires in COVID-19. J lost 2 bases, V lost 2 bases, and 29 bases had no gene match. The CDR3 length is 23 residues. Germline assignment: CDR1 SGHRS and CDR2 YFSETQ.

V is TRBV5-1 and J is TRBJ1-2; TRBD1 matches at 8 bases. The receptor comes from a man in his 60s who had recovered from COVID-19. The sequenced sample was peripheral blood. CDR3 in amino acids: CASSFGQGGRSGLSWGHNYGYTF. The CDR3 DNA follows: TGCGCCAGCAGCTTCGGACAGGGAGGGCGTAGTGGCCTTTCGTGGGGCCACAACTATGGCTACACCTTC.